The following is a T cell receptor beta chain sequence with its context. This record comes from a study of blood T cell repertoires in COVID-19. Looked up from germline, CDR1 is MDHEN and CDR2 is SYDVKM. V dropped 8 bases and J dropped 2 bases, with 14 bases sitting between them. This CDR3 comprises 14 residues. Assay: immunoSEQ multiplex PCR; the TCRdb copy retains only in-frame clones and omits some. There are 210,000 or so clones in the sample; 70% to 90% occur only once, and 9.5% to 14% lies in the top ten. The source of this sequence is a man aged 30 to 39 who had recovered from COVID-19. Material: PBMCs or T cells enriched from blood (not recorded which). The V and J genes are TRBV28 and TRBJ2-3; D not resolved. The CDR3 is CASRRKRYTDTQYF. In DNA form, the CDR3 reads TGTGCCAGCCGTAGGAAGAGGTACACAGATACGCAGTATTTT. Drawing the rest from reference TRBV28 and TRBJ2-3, the complete variable domain is DVKVTQSSRYLVKRTGEKVFLECVQDMDHENMFWYRQDPGLGLRLIYFSYDVKMKEKGDIPEGYSVSREKKERFSLILESASTNQTSMYLCASRRKRYTDTQYFGPGTRLTVL.